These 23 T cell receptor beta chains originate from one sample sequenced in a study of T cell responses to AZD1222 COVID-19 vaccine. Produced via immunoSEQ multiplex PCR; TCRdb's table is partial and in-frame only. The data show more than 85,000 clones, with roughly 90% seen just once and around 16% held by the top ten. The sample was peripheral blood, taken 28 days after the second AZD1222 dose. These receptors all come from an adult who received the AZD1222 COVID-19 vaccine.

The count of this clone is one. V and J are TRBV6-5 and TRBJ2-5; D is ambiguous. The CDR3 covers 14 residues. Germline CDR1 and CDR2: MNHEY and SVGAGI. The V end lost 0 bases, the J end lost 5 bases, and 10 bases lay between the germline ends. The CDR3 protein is CASSYSGAWETQYF. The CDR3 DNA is TGTGCCAGCAGTTACTCGGGTGCATGGGAGACCCAGTACTTC.

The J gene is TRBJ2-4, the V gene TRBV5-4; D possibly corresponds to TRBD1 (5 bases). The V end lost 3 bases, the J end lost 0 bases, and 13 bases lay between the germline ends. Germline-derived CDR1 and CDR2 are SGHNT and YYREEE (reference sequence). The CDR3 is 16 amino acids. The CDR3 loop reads CASSSEIDRAKNIQYF. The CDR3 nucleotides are TGTGCCAGCAGCTCAGAGATAGACAGAGCCAAAAACATTCAGTACTTC.

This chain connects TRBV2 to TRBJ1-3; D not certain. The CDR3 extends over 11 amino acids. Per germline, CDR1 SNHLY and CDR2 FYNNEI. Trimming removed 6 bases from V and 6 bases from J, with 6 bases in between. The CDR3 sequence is CASSLKNTIYF. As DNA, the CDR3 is TGTGCCAGCAGCTTGAAAAACACCATATATTTT.

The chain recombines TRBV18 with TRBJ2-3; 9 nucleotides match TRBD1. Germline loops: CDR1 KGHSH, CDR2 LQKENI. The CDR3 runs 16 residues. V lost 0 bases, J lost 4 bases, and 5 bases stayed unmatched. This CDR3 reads CASSPPGDRVADTQYF. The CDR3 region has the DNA TGTGCCAGCTCACCACCGGGGGACAGGGTTGCAGATACGCAGTATTTT.

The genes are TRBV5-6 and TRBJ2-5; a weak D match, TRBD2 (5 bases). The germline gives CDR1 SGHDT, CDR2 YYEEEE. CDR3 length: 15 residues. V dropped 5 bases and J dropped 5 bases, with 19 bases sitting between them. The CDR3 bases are TGTGCCAGCAGTTCAGGTGCCAAATCGGGGGAGACCCAGTACTTC. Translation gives CASSSGAKSGETQYF.

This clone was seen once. The CDR3 sequence is CASTLVGDSGNTIYF. CDR3 DNA sequence: TGTGCCAGCACCCTAGTGGGGGACTCTGGAAACACCATATATTTT. This chain joins TRBV6-5 and TRBJ1-3, with TRBD1 as a possible D gene (5 bases). Germline V gives CDR1 MNHEY, CDR2 SVGAGI. This CDR3 contains 15 residues. The V and J ends lost 7 bases and 0 bases respectively, with 13 bases between them.

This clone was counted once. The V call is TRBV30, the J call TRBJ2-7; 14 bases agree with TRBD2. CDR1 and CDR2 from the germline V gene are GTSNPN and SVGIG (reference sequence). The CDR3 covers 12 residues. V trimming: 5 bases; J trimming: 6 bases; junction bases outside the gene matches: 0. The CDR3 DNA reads TGTGCCTGGGGACTAGCGGGAGGCGAGCAGTACTTC. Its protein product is CAWGLAGGEQYF. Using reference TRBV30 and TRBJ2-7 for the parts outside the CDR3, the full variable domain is SQTIHQWPATLVQPVGSPLSLECTVEGTSNPNLYWYRQAAGRGLQLLFYSVGIGQISSEVPQNLSASRPQDRQFILSSKKLLLSDSGFYLCAWGLAGGEQYFGPGTRLTVT.

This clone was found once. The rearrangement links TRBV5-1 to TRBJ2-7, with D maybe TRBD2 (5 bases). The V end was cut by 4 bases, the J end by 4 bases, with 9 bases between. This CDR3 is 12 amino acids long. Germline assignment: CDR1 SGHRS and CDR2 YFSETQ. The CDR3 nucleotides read TGCGCCAGCAGCCAGGACTCTTACGAGCAGTACTTC. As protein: CASSQDSYEQYF.

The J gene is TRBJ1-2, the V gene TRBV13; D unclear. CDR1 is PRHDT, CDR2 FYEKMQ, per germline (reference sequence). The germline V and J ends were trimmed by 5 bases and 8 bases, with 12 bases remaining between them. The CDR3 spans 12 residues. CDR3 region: CASSISGGGYTF. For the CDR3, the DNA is TGTGCCAGCAGCATTAGCGGCGGGGGCTACACCTTC.

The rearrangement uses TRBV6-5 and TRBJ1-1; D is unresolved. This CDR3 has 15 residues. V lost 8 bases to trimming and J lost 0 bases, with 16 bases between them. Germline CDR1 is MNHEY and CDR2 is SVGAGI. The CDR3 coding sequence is TGTGCCAGCGCCTGGGGAACGGGGATGAACACTGAAGCTTTCTTT. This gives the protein CASAWGTGMNTEAFF.

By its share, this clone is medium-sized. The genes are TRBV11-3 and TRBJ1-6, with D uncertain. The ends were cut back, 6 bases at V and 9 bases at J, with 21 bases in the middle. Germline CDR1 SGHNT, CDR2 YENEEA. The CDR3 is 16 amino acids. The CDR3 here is CASSLPQRIHGSPLHF. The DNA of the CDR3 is TGTGCCAGCAGTCTCCCACAGCGCATTCACGGTTCACCCCTCCACTTT.

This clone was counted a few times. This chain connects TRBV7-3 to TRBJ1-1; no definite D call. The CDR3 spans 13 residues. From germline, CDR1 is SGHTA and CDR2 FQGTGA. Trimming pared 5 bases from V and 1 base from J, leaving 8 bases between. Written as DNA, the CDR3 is TGTGCCAGCAGCAAAGGACGGAACACTGAAGCTTTCTTT. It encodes CASSKGRNTEAFF.

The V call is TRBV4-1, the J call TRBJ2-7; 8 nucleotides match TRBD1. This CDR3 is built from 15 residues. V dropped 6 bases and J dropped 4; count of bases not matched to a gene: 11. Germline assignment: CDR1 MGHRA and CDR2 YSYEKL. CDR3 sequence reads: CASRLFPDREYEQYF. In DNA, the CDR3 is TGCGCCAGCAGACTATTCCCGGACAGGGAATACGAGCAGTACTTC.

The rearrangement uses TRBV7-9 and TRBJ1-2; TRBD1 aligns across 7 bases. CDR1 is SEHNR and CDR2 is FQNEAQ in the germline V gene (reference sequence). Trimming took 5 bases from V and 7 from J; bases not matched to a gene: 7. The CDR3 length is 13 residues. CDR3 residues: CASSQSGGFGYTF. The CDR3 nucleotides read TGTGCCAGCAGCCAATCAGGGGGGTTTGGCTACACCTTC.

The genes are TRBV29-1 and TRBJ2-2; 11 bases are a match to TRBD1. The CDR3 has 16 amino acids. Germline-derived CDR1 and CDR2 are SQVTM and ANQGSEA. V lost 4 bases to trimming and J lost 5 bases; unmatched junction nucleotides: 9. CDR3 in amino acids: CSVADGQGAWTGELFF. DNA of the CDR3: TGCAGCGTTGCAGATGGACAGGGGGCATGGACCGGGGAGCTGTTTTTT.

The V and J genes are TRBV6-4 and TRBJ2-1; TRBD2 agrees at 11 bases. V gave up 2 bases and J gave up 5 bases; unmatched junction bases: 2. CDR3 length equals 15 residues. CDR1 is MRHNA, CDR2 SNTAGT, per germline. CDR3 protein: CASSDGTSGHNEQFF. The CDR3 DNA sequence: TGTGCCAGCAGTGACGGGACTAGCGGACACAATGAGCAGTTCTTC.

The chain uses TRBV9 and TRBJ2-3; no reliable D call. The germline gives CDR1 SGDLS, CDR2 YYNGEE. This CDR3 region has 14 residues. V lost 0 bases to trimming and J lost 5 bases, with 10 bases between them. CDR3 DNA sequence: TGTGCCAGCAGCGTAGTAGGCAGTGGAGATACGCAGTATTTT. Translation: CASSVVGSGDTQYF.

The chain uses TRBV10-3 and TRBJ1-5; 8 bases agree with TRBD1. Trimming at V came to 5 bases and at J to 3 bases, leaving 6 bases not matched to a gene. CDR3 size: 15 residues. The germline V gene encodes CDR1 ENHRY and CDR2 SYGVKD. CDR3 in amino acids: CAISKDRDPNQPQHF. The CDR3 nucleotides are TGTGCCATCAGTAAGGACAGGGACCCCAATCAGCCCCAGCATTTT.

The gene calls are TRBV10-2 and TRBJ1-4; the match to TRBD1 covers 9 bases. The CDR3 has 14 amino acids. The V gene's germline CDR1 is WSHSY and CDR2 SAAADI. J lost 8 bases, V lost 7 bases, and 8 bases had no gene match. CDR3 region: CASTPGQGREKLFF. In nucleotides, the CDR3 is TGCGCCAGCACCCCGGGACAGGGCCGGGAAAAACTGTTTTTT.

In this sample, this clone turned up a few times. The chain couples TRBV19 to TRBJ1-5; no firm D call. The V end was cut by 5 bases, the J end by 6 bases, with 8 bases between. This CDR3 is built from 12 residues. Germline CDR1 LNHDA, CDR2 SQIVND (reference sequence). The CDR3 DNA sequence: TGTGCCAGTAGTCTCGGCGGTCAGCCCCAGCATTTT. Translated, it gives CASSLGGQPQHF.

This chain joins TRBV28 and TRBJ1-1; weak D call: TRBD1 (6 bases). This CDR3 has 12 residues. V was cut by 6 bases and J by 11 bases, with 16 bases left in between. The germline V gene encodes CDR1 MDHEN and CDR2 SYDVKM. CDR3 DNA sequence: TGTGCCAGCAGAATACGCAGGGGAACGGCTTTCTTT. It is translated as CASRIRRGTAFF.

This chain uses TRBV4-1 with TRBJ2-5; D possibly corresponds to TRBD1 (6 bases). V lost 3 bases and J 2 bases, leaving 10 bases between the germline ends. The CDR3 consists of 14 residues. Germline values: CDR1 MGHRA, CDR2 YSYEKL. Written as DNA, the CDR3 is TGCGCCAGCAGCCACCCGGACAGACAAGAGACCCAGTACTTC. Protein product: CASSHPDRQETQYF.

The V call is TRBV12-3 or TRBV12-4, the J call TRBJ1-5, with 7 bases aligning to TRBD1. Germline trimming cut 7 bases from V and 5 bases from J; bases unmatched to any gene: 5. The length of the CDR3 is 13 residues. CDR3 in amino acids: CASKLGQHQPQHF. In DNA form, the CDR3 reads TGTGCCAGCAAATTGGGACAGCATCAGCCCCAGCATTTT.